Each of the 16 T cell receptor beta chains below was sequenced from the same sample in a study of blood T cell repertoires in COVID-19. Assay used: immunoSEQ multiplex PCR; TCRdb lists only in-frame clones, some missing. Of some 290,000 clones detected, about 86% appear once; the ten largest clones hold 3.6%. The sequencing sample was made of peripheral blood. The receptors here all came from a man between 18 and 35 years old with active or convalescent COVID-19.

The gene calls are TRBV6-2 or TRBV6-3 and TRBJ2-3; 7 nucleotides agree with TRBD1. Per the germline V gene, CDR1 is MNHEY and CDR2 is SVGEGT. The J segment lost 4 bases and the V segment lost 2 bases, leaving 6 bases of the junction unmatched. CDR3 length: 15 residues. This chain's CDR3 is CASSYTGQVSDTQYF. The CDR3 region has the DNA TGTGCCAGCAGTTACACCGGACAGGTATCAGATACGCAGTATTTT.

The gene calls are TRBV5-4 and TRBJ2-2; D is perhaps TRBD1 (6 bases). CDR3 size: 16 residues. V was pared by 2 bases and J by 3 bases, with 14 bases between. Germline CDR1 SGHNT, CDR2 YYREEE (reference sequence). CDR3: CASSFQQGKDTGELFF. The CDR3 DNA follows: TGTGCCAGCAGCTTCCAACAGGGTAAGGACACCGGGGAGCTGTTTTTT.

The table lists this clone with many counts. The J gene is TRBJ2-2, the V gene TRBV27; tentatively, D is TRBD2 (5 bases). Trimming left V 3 bases short and J 4 bases short, with 15 bases between. This CDR3 is 16 amino acids long. Germline values: CDR1 MNHEY, CDR2 SMNVEV (reference sequence). The CDR3 region is CASSFLLYEGTGELFF. DNA of the CDR3: TGTGCCAGCAGTTTTCTGCTATACGAGGGCACCGGGGAGCTGTTTTTT.

This clone has a count of ten or more. This chain connects TRBV11-2 to TRBJ2-7; TRBD1 aligns across 7 bases. CDR1 and CDR2 from the germline V gene are SGHAT and FQNNGV. Losses at the gene ends were 5 bases for V and 4 bases for J; bases not matched to a gene: 14. This CDR3 region has 16 residues. Here the CDR3 DNA reads TGTGCCAGCAGCCCCCTGAGAAGGACAGGAGATTACGAGCAGTACTTC. It yields the protein CASSPLRRTGDYEQYF.

The chain's CDR3 is CASSDRGNSPLHF. The CDR3 region has the DNA TGTGCCAGCTCTGACAGGGGAAATTCACCCCTCCACTTT. The V and J genes are TRBV2 and TRBJ1-6; 8 nucleotides align to TRBD1. J was trimmed by 7 bases and V by 8 bases; bases with no gene match: 4. The CDR3 is 13 amino acids. Germline values: CDR1 SNHLY, CDR2 FYNNEI.

V gene TRBV28 combines with J gene TRBJ1-4, with TRBD1 identical over 8 bases. The V gene end was trimmed by 5 bases and the J gene end by 8 bases; junction bases not matched to a gene: 10. CDR1 is MDHEN, CDR2 SYDVKM, per germline. The CDR3 has 15 amino acids. CDR3 sequence: CASSTPGGAKEKLFF. The CDR3 DNA sequence: TGTGCCAGCAGTACCCCAGGGGGCGCGAAAGAAAAACTGTTTTTT.

The chain uses TRBV5-1 and TRBJ1-2; D not certain. V was clipped by 7 bases and J by 4 bases, with 11 bases between them. The CDR3 consists of 12 residues. Germline V gene sequence: CDR1 SGHRS, CDR2 YFSETQ. CDR3 sequence: CASFEPSYGYTF. The DNA for the CDR3 is TGCGCCAGCTTTGAGCCTTCCTATGGCTACACCTTC.

This clone was counted between two and nine times. The J gene is TRBJ2-3, the V gene TRBV24-1; 9 nucleotides align to TRBD1. The V gene's germline CDR1 is KGHDR and CDR2 SFDVKD. The J segment lost 4 bases and the V segment lost 5 bases, leaving 15 bases of the junction unmatched. There are 18 residues in the CDR3. CDR3 amino acids: CATSAPDRGKTLADTQYF. The CDR3 nucleotides are TGTGCCACCAGTGCTCCGGACAGGGGTAAAACGTTGGCAGATACGCAGTATTTT.

The DNA for the CDR3 is TGTGCCAGCAGAACAGAGCTTCTAGCCAAAAACATTCAGTACTTC. Translation gives CASRTELLAKNIQYF. The gene calls are TRBV2 and TRBJ2-4; no definite D call. The CDR3 sequence is 15 residues long. Germline V lookup: CDR1 SNHLY, CDR2 FYNNEI. V lost 6 bases and J 0 bases, leaving 12 bases between the germline ends.

The chain joins TRBV28 to TRBJ1-5; the D gene is possibly TRBD1 (5 bases). V lost 6 bases and J lost 3, with 15 bases in between. Germline loops: CDR1 MDHEN, CDR2 SYDVKM. This CDR3 is 15 amino acids long. The CDR3 reads CASSFERQHNQPQHF. CDR3 nucleotide sequence: TGTGCCAGCAGCTTCGAGCGACAGCACAATCAGCCCCAGCATTTT.

V and J are TRBV6-2 or TRBV6-3 and TRBJ2-1, with TRBD2 as a possible D gene (5 bases). Per the germline V gene, CDR1 is MNHEY and CDR2 is SVGEGT. V lost 4 bases and J lost 4, with 11 bases in between. This CDR3 spans 14 amino acids. CDR3: CASSWESVYNEQFF. In DNA, the CDR3 is TGTGCCAGCAGTTGGGAGTCGGTATACAATGAGCAGTTCTTC.

This clone came up a few times. The same CDR3 is also encoded by other DNA sequences in this sample. The rearrangement uses TRBV9 and TRBJ2-1; TRBD2 agrees at 9 bases. This CDR3 has 15 residues. CDR1 SGDLS and CDR2 YYNGEE come from the germline V gene. V gave up 0 bases and J gave up 4 bases; unmatched junction bases: 2. The CDR3 protein is CASSVGLAGYNEQFF. CDR3 nucleotide sequence: TGTGCCAGCAGCGTAGGGCTAGCGGGGTACAATGAGCAGTTCTTC.

The V call is TRBV4-1, the J call TRBJ2-1; 7 bases are shared with TRBD2. Germline V CDR1 and CDR2: MGHRA, YSYEKL. The V gene end was trimmed by 4 bases and the J gene end by 6 bases; junction bases not matched to a gene: 12. The CDR3 contains 16 residues. The CDR3: CASSPTFSGGGNEQFF. The CDR3 nucleotides are TGCGCCAGCAGCCCAACCTTCAGCGGCGGGGGCAATGAGCAGTTCTTC.

CDR3 loop: CAWSVRGTGGPEYSPLHF. CDR3 sequence (DNA): TGTGCCTGGAGTGTACGCGGGACAGGGGGCCCCGAGTATTCACCCCTCCACTTT. The rearrangement uses TRBV30 and TRBJ1-6; 12 bases match TRBD1. This CDR3 is 18 amino acids long. Germline V CDR1 and CDR2: GTSNPN, SVGIG (reference sequence). The J segment lost 8 bases and the V segment lost 0 bases, leaving 11 bases of the junction unmatched.

V gene TRBV5-4 combines with J gene TRBJ1-5; 8 bases line up with TRBD1. From germline, CDR1 is SGHNT and CDR2 YYREEE (reference sequence). V dropped 3 bases and J dropped 4; count of bases not matched to a gene: 6. CDR3 length: 15 amino acids. CDR3 protein: CASSSGGNSNQPQHF. DNA of the CDR3: TGTGCCAGCAGCTCAGGGGGCAATAGTAATCAGCCCCAGCATTTT.

V is TRBV3-1 (or the pseudogene TRBV3-2) and J is TRBJ2-3; D is uncertain. The CDR3 runs to 15 residues. The germline V and J ends were trimmed by 4 bases and 0 bases, with 11 bases remaining between them. The germline V gene has CDR1 LGHDT and CDR2 YNNKEL (reference sequence). Written as DNA, the CDR3 is TGTGCCAGCAGCCCACAGCTTACCAGCACAGATACGCAGTATTTT. The encoded protein is CASSPQLTSTDTQYF.